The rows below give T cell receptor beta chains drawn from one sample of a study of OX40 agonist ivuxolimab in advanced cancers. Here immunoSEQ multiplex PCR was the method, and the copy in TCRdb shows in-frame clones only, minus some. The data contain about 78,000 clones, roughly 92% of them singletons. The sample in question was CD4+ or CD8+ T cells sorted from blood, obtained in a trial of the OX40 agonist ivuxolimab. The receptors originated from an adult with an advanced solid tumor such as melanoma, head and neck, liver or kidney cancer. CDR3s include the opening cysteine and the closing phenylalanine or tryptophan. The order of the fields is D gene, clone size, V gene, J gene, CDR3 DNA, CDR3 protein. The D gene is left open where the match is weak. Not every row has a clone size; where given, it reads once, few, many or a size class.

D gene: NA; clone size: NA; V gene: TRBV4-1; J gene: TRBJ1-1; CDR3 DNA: TGCGCCAGCAGCCAAGATTCGGGGTGGGGTGCTTTCTTT; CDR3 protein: CASSQDSGWGAFF
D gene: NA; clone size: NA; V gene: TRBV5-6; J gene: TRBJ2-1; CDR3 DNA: TGTGCCAGCAGCGTAGGGAGTGAGCAGTTCTTC; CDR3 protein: CASSVGSEQFF
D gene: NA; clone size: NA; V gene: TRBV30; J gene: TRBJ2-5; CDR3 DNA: TGTGCCTGGAGTGTACTGAAGCTCCAAGAGACCCAGTACTTC; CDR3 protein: CAWSVLKLQETQYF
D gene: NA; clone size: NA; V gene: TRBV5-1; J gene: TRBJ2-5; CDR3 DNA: TGCGCCAGCAGCTTGGCTCAAGAGACCCAGTACTTC; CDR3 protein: CASSLAQETQYF
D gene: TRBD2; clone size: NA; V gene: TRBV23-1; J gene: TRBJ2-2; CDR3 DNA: TGCGCCAGCAGTCCGCGGGCTAGCGGGGGCTCGAACACCGGGGAGCTGTTTTTT; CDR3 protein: CASSPRASGGSNTGELFF
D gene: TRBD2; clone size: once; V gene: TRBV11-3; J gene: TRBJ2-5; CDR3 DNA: TGTGCCAGCAGCCCCGGAGGGACTAGTGACGAGACCCAGTACTTC; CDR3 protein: CASSPGGTSDETQYF
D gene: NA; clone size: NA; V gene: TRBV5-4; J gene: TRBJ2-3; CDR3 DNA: TGTGCCAGCAGCTCGGGACTTCGCACAGATACGCAGTATTTT; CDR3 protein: CASSSGLRTDTQYF
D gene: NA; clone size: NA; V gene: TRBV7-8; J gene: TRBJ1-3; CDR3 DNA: TGTGCCAGCAGTAGGGGATCGGGGGTTGCTGGAAACACCATATATTTT; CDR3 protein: CASSRGSGVAGNTIYF
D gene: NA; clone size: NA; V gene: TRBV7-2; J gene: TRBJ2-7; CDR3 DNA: TGTGCCAGCAGCCGGACAGCAGTTGCCTACGAGCAGTACTTC; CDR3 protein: CASSRTAVAYEQYF
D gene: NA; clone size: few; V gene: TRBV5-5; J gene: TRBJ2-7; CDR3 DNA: TGTGCCAGCAGCTTGTCAAGATACTCCTACGAGCAGTACTTC; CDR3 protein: CASSLSRYSYEQYF
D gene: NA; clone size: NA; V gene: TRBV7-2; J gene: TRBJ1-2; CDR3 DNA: TGTGCCAGCAGCTATCCGGTGAACTATGGCTACACCTTC; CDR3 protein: CASSYPVNYGYTF
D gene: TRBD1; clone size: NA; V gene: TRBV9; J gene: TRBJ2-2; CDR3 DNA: TGTGCCAGCAGCCCTCTGGGACAGGGCCTGGGCGGGGAGCTGTTTTTT; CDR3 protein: CASSPLGQGLGGELFF
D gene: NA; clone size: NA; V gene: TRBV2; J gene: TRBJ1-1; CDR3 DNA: TGTGCCAGCCAACAACCGGGGAACACTGAAGCTTTCTTT; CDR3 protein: CASQQPGNTEAFF
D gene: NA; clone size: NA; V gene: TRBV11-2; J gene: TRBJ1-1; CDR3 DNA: TGTGCCAGCCTGCGGGCAGGAAAGAACACTGAAGCTTTCTTT; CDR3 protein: CASLRAGKNTEAFF
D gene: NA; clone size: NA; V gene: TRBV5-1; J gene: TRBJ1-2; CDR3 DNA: TGCGCCAGCAGCTTGACCAGCGAGTCCTATGGCTACACCTTC; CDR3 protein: CASSLTSESYGYTF
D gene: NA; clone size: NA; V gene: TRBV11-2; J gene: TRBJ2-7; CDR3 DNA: TGTGCCAGCAGCTTAGCGTCGTCGCAGGGTCTAAGGCAGTACTTC; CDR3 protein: CASSLASSQGLRQYF
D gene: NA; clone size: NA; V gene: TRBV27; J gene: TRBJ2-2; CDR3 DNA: TGTGCCAGCAGGCAGGGAACACTACACGTCGGGGAGCTGTTTTTT; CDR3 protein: CASRQGTLHVGELFF
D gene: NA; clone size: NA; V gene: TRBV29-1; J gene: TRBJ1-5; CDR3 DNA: TGCAGCGTTTTAGCTGCGGGGCAGCCCCAGCATTTT; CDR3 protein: CSVLAAGQPQHF
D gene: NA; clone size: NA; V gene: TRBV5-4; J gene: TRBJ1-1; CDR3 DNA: TGTGCCAGCAGCCCGGTCGGAGGTAACACTGAAGCTTTCTTT; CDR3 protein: CASSPVGGNTEAFF
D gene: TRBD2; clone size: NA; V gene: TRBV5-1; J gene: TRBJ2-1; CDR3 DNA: TGCGCCAGCAGTTATATAGCGGGGAAAGGCAATGAGCAGTTCTTC; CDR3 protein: CASSYIAGKGNEQFF
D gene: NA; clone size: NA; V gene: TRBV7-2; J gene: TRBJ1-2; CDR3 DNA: TGTGCCAGCAGCTTTGACAGCGCGGATTATGGCTACACCTTC; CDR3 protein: CASSFDSADYGYTF
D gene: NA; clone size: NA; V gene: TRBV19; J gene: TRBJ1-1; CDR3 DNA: TGTGCCAGTAGTATATCAACGGTGAACACTGAAGCTTTCTTT; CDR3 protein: CASSISTVNTEAFF
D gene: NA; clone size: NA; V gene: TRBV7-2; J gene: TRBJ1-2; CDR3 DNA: TGTGCCAGCAGCTCCCGGACAGATAACTATGGCTACACCTTC; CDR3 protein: CASSSRTDNYGYTF
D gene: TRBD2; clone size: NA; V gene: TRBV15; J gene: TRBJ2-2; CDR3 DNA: TGTGCCACCAGCAGAGGGCGCCGGGAGGGGTCCGGGGAGCTGTTTTTT; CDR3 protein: CATSRGRREGSGELFF
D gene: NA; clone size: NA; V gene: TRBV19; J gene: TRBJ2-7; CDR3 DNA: TGTGCCAGTAGTACAGGACTTTTAAACTACGAGCAGTACTTC; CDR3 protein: CASSTGLLNYEQYF